A single sample gave rise to the 7 T cell receptor beta chains below, sequenced in a study of blood T cell repertoires in COVID-19. Libraries were prepared by immunoSEQ multiplex PCR; TCRdb keeps only in-frame clonotypes and omits some of them. The sample yields tens of thousands of clones, about 81% seen once. The source material was peripheral blood. These receptors were collected from a human donor in a cohort sampled during active COVID-19.

The chain recombines TRBV7-9 with TRBJ2-1; D is perhaps TRBD1 (5 bases). This CDR3 comprises 15 residues. V was pared by 3 bases and J by 7 bases, with 16 bases between. From germline, CDR1 is SEHNR and CDR2 FQNEAQ (reference sequence). CDR3 sequence reads: CASSLLGPKGNEQFF. For the CDR3, the DNA is TGTGCCAGCAGCTTGTTGGGCCCCAAGGGGAATGAGCAGTTCTTC. Supplemented by reference TRBV7-9 and TRBJ2-1, the full variable domain reads DTGVSQNPRHKITKRGQNVTFRCDPISEHNRLYWYRQTLGQGPEFLTYFQNEAQLEKSRLLSDRFSAERPKGSFSTLEIQRTEQGDSAMYLCASSLLGPKGNEQFFGPGTRLTVL.

J is TRBJ2-1 and V is TRBV28; D unclear. Germline CDR1 and CDR2: MDHEN and SYDVKM. Trimming stripped 7 bases from V and 3 bases from J, with 13 bases between. The CDR3 has 14 residues. This CDR3 is CASTAGIFYNEQFF. The CDR3, as DNA: TGTGCCAGCACTGCAGGTATATTCTACAATGAGCAGTTCTTC.

The chain couples TRBV7-8 to TRBJ2-5, with 7 bases aligning to TRBD1. V lost 1 base and J lost 2; bases outside the gene matches: 19. This CDR3 is 20 amino acids long. CDR1 and CDR2 (germline): SGHVS, FQNEAQ. The CDR3 DNA reads as TGTGCCAGCAGCTTAGTTAGTCATTACAGGGGTGAGGGTTTACAAGAGACCCAGTACTTC. Amino acids: CASSLVSHYRGEGLQETQYF.

V gene TRBV9 combines with J gene TRBJ2-3; 14 nucleotides match TRBD2. The CDR3 has 19 amino acids. Germline V gene data show CDR1 as SGDLS and CDR2 as YYNGEE. V lost 3 bases to trimming and J lost 6 bases; unmatched junction nucleotides: 15. CDR3 sequence reads: CASSASTSGRAGWTDTQYF. The CDR3 DNA sequence: TGTGCCAGCAGCGCGTCGACTAGCGGGAGGGCCGGGTGGACGGATACGCAGTATTTT.

The rearrangement uses TRBV7-3 and TRBJ2-2, with D possibly matching TRBD1 (5 bases). Trimming cost V 6 bases and J 2 bases, with 10 bases left between them. CDR3 length: 14 amino acids. From germline, CDR1 is SGHTA and CDR2 FQGTGA. CDR3 residues: CASRGALNTGELFF. The CDR3 DNA sequence: TGTGCCAGCAGAGGGGCACTAAACACCGGGGAGCTGTTTTTT.

The chain joins TRBV2 to TRBJ2-7, with D perhaps TRBD1 (7 bases). In germline, CDR1 is SNHLY, CDR2 FYNNEI. The V end lost 6 bases, the J end lost 4 bases, and 13 bases lay between the germline ends. There are 13 residues in the CDR3. The CDR3 DNA is TGTGCCAGCAGGCGGGACAGTGATTACGAGCAGTACTTC. It encodes CASRRDSDYEQYF.

In DNA form, the CDR3 reads TGTGCCAGCAGCCAGGGGCAGGGACAGGGGCAGTCCTACGAGCAGTACTTC. This sequence encodes CASSQGQGQGQSYEQYF. The rearrangement joins TRBV16 to TRBJ2-7; 10 nucleotides match TRBD1. This CDR3 contains 17 residues. Germline V gene sequence: CDR1 KGHSY, CDR2 FQNENV. V was clipped by 3 bases and J by 1 base; unmatched bases: 9.